These T cell receptor beta chains were read from a single sample in a study of regulatory T cells in long-lasting Graves disease. Each CDR3 protein gets one entry after TCRdb re-called the multiplex PCR reads with MiXCR. The sample includes 450,000 to 500,000 distinct CDR3 sequences, under 20% seen only once; the top ten take 9% to 15%. These records were also assigned to another study, of T cells in Graves' hyperthyroidism and ophthalmopathy.

The sequences come from peripheral blood mononuclear cells (PBMCs), collected at new diagnosis, from a patient treated with antithyroid drugs. The receptors shown here come from a man aged 40-49 years with Graves disease. CDR3s include the opening cysteine and the closing phenylalanine or tryptophan. Fields, in order: V gene, clone size, J gene, D gene, CDR3 protein, CDR3 DNA. A D gene is named only where the DNA matches it firmly. Size tells how often a clone was seen (once, few, many) or the class of an expanded clone, and some rows leave it out.

>TRBV7-2|few|TRBJ1-2|NA
CASSSQRGSYGYTF
TGTGCCAGCAGCTCCCAGCGTGGCTCCTATGGCTACACCTTC
>TRBV3-1|NA|TRBJ2-1|TRBD1
CASSLTPQGGNEQFF
TGTGCCAGCAGCCTAACCCCACAGGGGGGAAATGAGCAGTTCTTC
>TRBV28|many|TRBJ2-5|NA
CASSPPPTDKETQYF
TGTGCCAGCAGCCCTCCTCCGACGGACAAAGAGACCCAGTACTTC
>TRBV15|once|TRBJ2-1|NA
CATSRGPRVGMEYNEQFF
TGTGCCACCAGCAGAGGGCCCAGGGTGGGAATGGAGTACAATGAGCAGTTCTTC
>TRBV20-1|many|TRBJ2-7|TRBD2
CSAGRAGGLKEQYF
TGCAGTGCCGGGAGAGCGGGAGGGCTTAAGGAGCAGTACTTC
>TRBV11-2|once|TRBJ2-7|TRBD2
CASSVAGGPSYEQYF
TGTGCCAGCAGCGTAGCGGGAGGGCCGTCCTACGAGCAGTACTTC
>TRBV20-1|few|TRBJ2-5|TRBD2
CSARGSGTSGSWNYQETQYF
TGCAGTGCTAGAGGATCTGGGACTAGCGGGAGTTGGAATTACCAAGAGACCCAGTACTTC
>TRBV5-1|few|TRBJ1-4|TRBD1
CASSRGQGSEKLFF
TGCGCCAGCAGCCGGGGACAGGGGTCCGAAAAACTGTTTTTT
>TRBV20-1|many|TRBJ2-2|TRBD1
CSATGTANTGELFF
TGCAGCGCGACCGGGACAGCGAACACCGGGGAGCTGTTTTTT
>TRBV9|many|TRBJ1-1|NA
CASSAGYTEAFF
TGTGCCAGCAGCGCAGGGTACACTGAAGCTTTCTTT
>TRBV12-3/TRBV12-4|few|TRBJ2-3|NA
CASRRDISTDTQYF
TGTGCCAGCAGACGGGACATAAGCACAGATACGCAGTATTTT
>TRBV20-1|many|TRBJ2-1|NA
CSARAAGSYNEQFF
TGCAGTGCTAGAGCGGCGGGGTCCTACAATGAGCAGTTCTTC
>TRBV7-9|few|TRBJ2-2|NA
CASSFGGHTGELFF
TGTGCCAGCAGCTTCGGAGGGCATACCGGGGAGCTGTTTTTT
>TRBV5-1|many|TRBJ2-7|TRBD2
CASSILAGTSYEQYF
TGCGCCAGCAGCATACTAGCGGGGACGTCCTACGAGCAGTACTTC
>TRBV29-1|few|TRBJ1-2|TRBD1
CSVEIRTGGVYGYTF
TGCAGCGTTGAAATCCGGACAGGGGGCGTCTACGGCTACACCTTC
>TRBV28|many|TRBJ1-5|NA
CASSSGGLGNQPQHF
TGTGCCAGCAGCTCGGGGGGGCTTGGCAATCAGCCCCAGCATTTT